What follows are 24 T cell receptor beta chains derived from one specimen sequenced in a study of cytomegalovirus exposure and HLA in healthy donors. Amplification used 60 Vbeta primers and 13 Jbeta primers. Repertoires were generated with immunoSEQ multiplex PCR, while TCRdb's copy carries only in-frame clones and drops some. Of some 120,000 clones in the sample, around 82% were seen once. Sequenced sample: PBMCs. These receptors were obtained from a male donor in good health and CMV-seropositive.

This clone appeared a few times. The chain combines TRBV10-3 with TRBJ2-3; 13 bases fit TRBD2. After removal of 4 bases from V and 0 bases from J, the junction contained 4 bases not matched to a gene. The germline gives CDR1 ENHRY, CDR2 SYGVKD. The CDR3 contains 17 residues. This chain's CDR3 is CAISAGLAGTSTDTQYF. CDR3 sequence (DNA): TGTGCCATCAGTGCGGGACTAGCGGGAACTAGCACAGATACGCAGTATTTT.

J is TRBJ1-1 and V is TRBV11-2, with TRBD1 identical over 9 bases. The J segment lost 8 bases and the V segment lost 3 bases, leaving 7 bases of the junction unmatched. Germline V gene lookup returns CDR1 SGHAT and CDR2 FQNNGV. The CDR3 spans 14 residues. CDR3 residues: CASSLGGTGREAFF. CDR3 sequence (DNA): TGTGCCAGCAGCTTGGGGGGGACAGGGAGGGAAGCTTTCTTT.

The chain combines TRBV7-6 with TRBJ1-5; the D gene is possibly TRBD1 (5 bases). The CDR3 consists of 15 residues. V lost 0 bases, J lost 0 bases, and 6 bases lay in between. The germline V gene encodes CDR1 SGHVS and CDR2 FNYEAQ. CDR3 DNA: TGTGCCAGCAGCTTAGCGGGGCATAGCAATCAGCCCCAGCATTTT. Translated, it gives CASSLAGHSNQPQHF.

The rearrangement uses TRBV27 and TRBJ1-5, with D hard to call. Germline V gene lookup returns CDR1 MNHEY and CDR2 SMNVEV (reference sequence). The V end was cut by 5 bases, the J end by 4 bases, with 15 bases between. The CDR3 covers 15 residues. The DNA of the CDR3 is TGTGCCAGCAGTACGGGGTCAATTTATAATCAGCCCCAGCATTTT. Protein sequence: CASSTGSIYNQPQHF.

The V call is TRBV9, the J call TRBJ1-2; the match to TRBD1 covers 7 bases. V shed 3 bases, J shed 5 bases, and the junction held 4 bases outside the gene matches. The CDR3 covers 13 residues. Per germline, CDR1 SGDLS and CDR2 YYNGEE. CDR3 region: CASSAPTGYGYTF. As DNA, the CDR3 is TGTGCCAGCAGCGCCCCGACAGGGTATGGCTACACCTTC.

The rearrangement uses TRBV4-2 and TRBJ2-7, with a weak D call TRBD2 (5 bases). This CDR3 spans 15 amino acids. V dropped 3 bases and J dropped 6 bases, with 18 bases sitting between them. Germline-derived CDR1 and CDR2 are LGHNA and YNFKEQ. The CDR3 DNA follows: TGTGCCAGCAGCCATGGACCTGTGAGGGAAGGCGAGCAGTACTTC. Protein: CASSHGPVREGEQYF.

This clone came up once. This rearrangement joins TRBV19 to TRBJ1-2; D not certain. The CDR3 contains 14 residues. The V end lost 5 bases, the J end lost 5 bases, and 15 bases lay between the germline ends. CDR1 LNHDA and CDR2 SQIVND come from the germline V gene (reference sequence). DNA for the CDR3: TGTGCCAGTAGTCCCTACTCGATTCTTTATGGCTACACCTTC. It encodes CASSPYSILYGYTF.

The chain has TRBV7-3 and TRBJ2-3; 7 bases line up with TRBD1. Germline V gene lookup returns CDR1 SGHTA and CDR2 FQGTGA. The J segment lost 5 bases and the V segment lost 2 bases, leaving 4 bases of the junction unmatched. CDR3 length: 14 amino acids. Here the CDR3 DNA reads TGTGCCAGCAGCTTAGAAGGGGGCCTAGATACGCAGTATTTT. It specifies CASSLEGGLDTQYF.

The chain is built from TRBV29-1 and TRBJ2-1, with D tentatively TRBD1 (6 bases). CDR3 length: 11 residues. The germline CDR1 and CDR2 sequences are SQVTM and ANQGSEA. V dropped 6 bases and J dropped 10 bases, with 13 bases sitting between them. The DNA of the CDR3 is TGCAGCGTGTCTACAGGGTCGGAGCAGTTCTTC. Translating it yields CSVSTGSEQFF.

The chain employs TRBV6-5 and TRBJ1-2, with D uncertain. The V end was cut by 2 bases, the J end by 5 bases, with 12 bases between. There are 14 residues in the CDR3. The V gene's germline CDR1 is MNHEY and CDR2 SVGAGI. The DNA of the CDR3 is TGTGCCAGCAGTTACCAGACTGATGCGTATGGCTACACCTTC. It codes for CASSYQTDAYGYTF.

The J gene is TRBJ2-5, the V gene TRBV5-4, with 9 positions matching TRBD1. Looked up from germline, CDR1 is SGHNT and CDR2 is YYREEE (reference sequence). This CDR3 has 14 amino acids. Trimming removed 0 bases from V and 4 bases from J; junction bases left unmatched: 1. The CDR3 here is CASSLEDRGETQYF. The DNA for the CDR3 is TGTGCCAGCAGCTTGGAGGACAGGGGAGAGACCCAGTACTTC.

There are a few counts of this clone. The chain couples TRBV19 to TRBJ1-1; D gene unclear. Deletions cut 4 bases from V and 10 bases from J, with 10 bases between. CDR3 size: 11 residues. Germline V lookup: CDR1 LNHDA, CDR2 SQIVND (reference sequence). CDR3 amino acids: CASSTLTGAFF. The CDR3 DNA reads TGTGCCAGTAGTACGCTCACGGGAGCTTTCTTT.

The count of this clone is one. The rearrangement uses TRBV28 and TRBJ2-5, with 8 bases aligning to TRBD2. The CDR3 covers 15 residues. The germline CDR1 and CDR2 sequences are MDHEN and SYDVKM. Unmatched junction bases numbered 6, after V lost 4 bases and J lost 2 bases. In nucleotides, the CDR3 is TGTGCCAGCAGTTCGGGGGGGAGGGGACAAGAGACCCAGTACTTC. It encodes CASSSGGRGQETQYF.

This clone has only one observation. This chain joins TRBV7-2 and TRBJ2-1; possible D gene TRBD2, 6 bases. The germline gives CDR1 SGHTA, CDR2 FQGNSA. The CDR3 runs to 11 residues. The V end lost 5 bases, the J end lost 11 bases, and 10 bases lay between the germline ends. This CDR3 is CASSPGTQQFF. DNA for the CDR3: TGTGCCAGCAGCCCCGGGACTCAGCAGTTCTTC.

The V and J genes are TRBV7-9 and TRBJ2-1, with TRBD2 identical over 9 bases. After removal of 5 bases from V and 3 bases from J, the junction contained 5 bases not matched to a gene. Germline V gives CDR1 SEHNR, CDR2 FQNEAQ (reference sequence). The CDR3 consists of 15 residues. The CDR3 region has the DNA TGTGCCAGCAGCCCTAGCGGGATCGTCTACAATGAGCAGTTCTTC. As protein: CASSPSGIVYNEQFF.

The chain employs TRBV6-5 and TRBJ1-1, with D maybe TRBD1 (5 bases). Germline V gene data show CDR1 as MNHEY and CDR2 as SVGAGI. The CDR3 length is 11 residues. Trimming took off 8 bases at V and 6 bases at J, with 10 bases between the two ends. The CDR3 spells CASRGGSEAFF. The CDR3 DNA reads as TGTGCCAGCCGGGGGGGATCTGAAGCTTTCTTT.

V gene TRBV15 combines with J gene TRBJ1-5; D is ambiguous. The CDR3 is 19 amino acids. Germline V gene data show CDR1 as LNHNV and CDR2 as YYDKDF (reference sequence). Trimming stripped 0 bases from V and 4 bases from J, with 22 bases between. CDR3 sequence: CATSRDLLKGGRGNQPQHF. CDR3 DNA: TGTGCCACCAGCAGAGATCTTTTAAAGGGCGGACGGGGTAATCAGCCCCAGCATTTT.

The rearrangement links TRBV4-1 to TRBJ1-5; D is ambiguous. The CDR3 contains 17 residues. V was clipped by 4 bases and J by 0 bases, with 16 bases between them. Germline assignment: CDR1 MGHRA and CDR2 YSYEKL. DNA for the CDR3: TGCGCCAGCAGCCCCCGGGGAGGGCATGATAGCAATCAGCCCCAGCATTTT. It yields the protein CASSPRGGHDSNQPQHF.

This chain links TRBV6-1 with TRBJ1-5, with D uncertain. CDR3 length: 13 residues. From germline, CDR1 is MNHNS and CDR2 SASEGT. V dropped 5 bases and J dropped 5 bases, with 10 bases sitting between them. The CDR3 region has the DNA TGTGCCAGCAGTCTGGCCCTCGATCAGCCCCAGCATTTT. It specifies CASSLALDQPQHF.

The chain carries TRBV28 and TRBJ2-7, with 9 bases lining up with TRBD1. The CDR3 covers 15 residues. Trimming removed 4 bases from V and 6 bases from J; junction bases left unmatched: 10. CDR1 is MDHEN and CDR2 is SYDVKM in the germline V gene. CDR3 amino acids: CASSSSGTGTGEQYF. CDR3 nucleotide sequence: TGTGCCAGCAGTTCATCCGGGACAGGGACCGGCGAGCAGTACTTC.

The V gene is TRBV7-3, the J gene TRBJ1-2; 7 bases fit TRBD1. The CDR3 is 13 amino acids. With V trimmed by 5 bases and J by 0 bases, 0 bases remained unmatched. Germline CDR1 SGHTA, CDR2 FQGTGA. The CDR3 loop reads CASSQGANYGYTF. The CDR3 DNA reads TGTGCCAGCAGCCAGGGGGCTAACTATGGCTACACCTTC.

The chain couples TRBV6-5 to TRBJ2-5, with D possibly matching TRBD2 (5 bases). Germline CDR1 and CDR2: MNHEY and SVGAGI. CDR3 length: 16 amino acids. V was trimmed by 0 bases and J by 1 base, leaving 12 bases between them. This CDR3 reads CASSYSRGFPQETQYF. CDR3 DNA: TGTGCCAGCAGTTACTCCCGGGGATTTCCCCAAGAGACCCAGTACTTC.

V usage is TRBV19 and J usage is TRBJ1-2; the match to TRBD1 covers 7 bases. J was trimmed by 5 bases and V by 4 bases; bases with no gene match: 7. The CDR3 sequence is 14 residues long. CDR1 and CDR2 from the germline V gene are LNHDA and SQIVND (reference sequence). CDR3 loop: CASSTTRQGYGYTF. CDR3 nucleotide sequence: TGTGCCAGTAGTACAACCCGACAGGGATATGGCTACACCTTC.

The V call is TRBV11-2, the J call TRBJ2-7, with TRBD1 matching over 8 bases. Losses at the gene ends were 4 bases for V and 2 bases for J; bases not matched to a gene: 10. Germline CDR1 is SGHAT and CDR2 is FQNNGV. The CDR3 totals 16 residues. The CDR3, as DNA: TGTGCCAGCAGCTCGGGCCAGGGGGCGCCTACCTACGAGCAGTACTTC. Its protein product is CASSSGQGAPTYEQYF.